This is a list of T cell receptor beta chains from one sample in a study of response to subunit inactivated influenza vaccine. TCRdb used MiXCR to reprocess the RT-PCR reads, holding one entry per CDR3 protein. This table holds some 600,000 distinct CDR3 sequences, 11% to 15% found once. The source was PBMCs from blood, collected 14 to 15 days before vaccination. The source of these receptors is a man between 50 and 59 years old who received an inactivated influenza vaccine. Each CDR3 is given with its conserved first and last residue. A D gene is named only where the DNA matches it firmly. Part of the rows lack a size; the others show once, few, many or a class for expanded clones.

cdr3_aa: CATSDFSGRAYTEQFF
cdr3_nt: TGTGCCACCAGTGATTTTAGCGGGAGGGCCTACACTGAGCAGTTCTTC
j_call: TRBJ2-1
cdr3_length: 16
v_call: TRBV24-1
clone_size: NA
d_call: TRBD2

cdr3_aa: CAWSKGLAGLETQYF
cdr3_nt: TGTGCCTGGAGCAAAGGGCTAGCGGGGCTAGAGACCCAGTACTTC
j_call: TRBJ2-5
cdr3_length: 15
v_call: TRBV30
clone_size: few
d_call: TRBD2

cdr3_aa: CASSPTAVATNEKLFF
cdr3_nt: TGTGCCAGCTCACCTACTGCAGTCGCAACTAATGAAAAACTGTTTTTT
j_call: TRBJ1-4
cdr3_length: 16
v_call: TRBV18
clone_size: NA
d_call: NA

cdr3_aa: CASSRIDTGELFF
cdr3_nt: TGTGCCAGCTCGCGAATAGACACCGGGGAGCTGTTTTTT
j_call: TRBJ2-2
cdr3_length: 13
v_call: TRBV18
clone_size: NA
d_call: NA

cdr3_aa: CASSPIAGAGSYEQYF
cdr3_nt: TGTGCCAGCAGTCCCATAGCGGGAGCCGGCTCCTACGAGCAGTACTTC
j_call: TRBJ2-7
cdr3_length: 16
v_call: TRBV27
clone_size: many
d_call: TRBD2

cdr3_aa: CASSRQGAQETQYF
cdr3_nt: TGTGCCAGCAGCAGACAGGGGGCGCAGGAGACCCAGTACTTC
j_call: TRBJ2-5
cdr3_length: 14
v_call: TRBV6-1
clone_size: few
d_call: TRBD1

cdr3_aa: CASSLASRAIDSPLHF
cdr3_nt: TGTGCCAGCAGCTTAGCGTCGCGGGCAATTGATTCACCCCTCCACTTT
j_call: TRBJ1-6
cdr3_length: 16
v_call: TRBV7-6
clone_size: NA
d_call: NA

cdr3_aa: CASSLASASLYNEQFF
cdr3_nt: TGCGCCAGCAGCTTGGCCTCGGCGAGTCTATACAATGAGCAGTTCTTC
j_call: TRBJ2-1
cdr3_length: 16
v_call: TRBV5-1
clone_size: NA
d_call: NA

cdr3_aa: CASSLEGGAAQHF
cdr3_nt: TGCGCCAGCAGCTTGGAGGGAGGAGCGGCCCAGCATTTT
j_call: TRBJ1-5
cdr3_length: 13
v_call: TRBV5-1
clone_size: few
d_call: NA

cdr3_aa: CSVEGQAYNEQFF
cdr3_nt: TGCAGCGTTGAAGGACAGGCTTACAATGAGCAGTTCTTC
j_call: TRBJ2-1
cdr3_length: 13
v_call: TRBV29-1
clone_size: few
d_call: NA

cdr3_aa: CATLWGRTGDEQYF
cdr3_nt: TGTGCCACCCTATGGGGCCGGACTGGAGACGAGCAGTACTTC
j_call: TRBJ2-7
cdr3_length: 14
v_call: TRBV24-1
clone_size: few
d_call: NA

cdr3_aa: CSQKRRLNTEAFF
cdr3_nt: TGCAGCCAGAAACGGAGGCTGAACACTGAAGCTTTCTTT
j_call: TRBJ1-1
cdr3_length: 13
v_call: TRBV29-1
clone_size: NA
d_call: NA

cdr3_aa: CASSYIGTGSYEQYF
cdr3_nt: TGTGCCAGCAGCTATATAGGGACTGGCTCCTACGAGCAGTACTTC
j_call: TRBJ2-7
cdr3_length: 15
v_call: TRBV7-8
clone_size: many
d_call: NA

cdr3_aa: CASSYYFQGQGSYGYTF
cdr3_nt: TGTGCCAGCAGTTACTATTTTCAGGGACAGGGGTCCTATGGCTACACCTTC
j_call: TRBJ1-2
cdr3_length: 17
v_call: TRBV6-5
clone_size: NA
d_call: TRBD1

cdr3_aa: CASSISPIPYEQYF
cdr3_nt: TGTGCCAGCAGCATTAGCCCCATTCCCTACGAGCAGTACTTC
j_call: TRBJ2-7
cdr3_length: 14
v_call: TRBV11-2
clone_size: NA
d_call: NA

cdr3_aa: CASSPRAVTYNEQFF
cdr3_nt: TGTGCCAGCAGCCCAAGAGCGGTTACCTACAATGAGCAGTTCTTC
j_call: TRBJ2-1
cdr3_length: 15
v_call: TRBV7-2
clone_size: few
d_call: NA

cdr3_aa: CASSRLGQGENEQYF
cdr3_nt: TGTGCCAGCAGCCGGCTGGGACAGGGGGAGAACGAGCAGTACTTC
j_call: TRBJ2-7
cdr3_length: 15
v_call: TRBV4-2
clone_size: few
d_call: TRBD1

cdr3_aa: CASSPQNSPPLAFF
cdr3_nt: TGTGCCAGCAGTCCCCAAAATTCCCCACCCCTAGCTTTCTTT
j_call: TRBJ1-1
cdr3_length: 14
v_call: TRBV12-3/TRBV12-4
clone_size: few
d_call: NA

cdr3_aa: CASSLLRGGEQYF
cdr3_nt: TGTGCCAGCAGCTTATTAAGGGGTGGGGAGCAGTACTTC
j_call: TRBJ2-7
cdr3_length: 13
v_call: TRBV7-2
clone_size: NA
d_call: NA

cdr3_aa: CASSVGLGSGQETQYF
cdr3_nt: TGTGCCAGCAGCGTAGGATTAGGGTCAGGGCAAGAGACCCAGTACTTC
j_call: TRBJ2-5
cdr3_length: 16
v_call: TRBV9
clone_size: few
d_call: NA

cdr3_aa: CASSLFGDNTGELFF
cdr3_nt: TGTGCCAGCAGCTTATTTGGGGACAACACCGGGGAGCTGTTTTTT
j_call: TRBJ2-2
cdr3_length: 15
v_call: TRBV7-8
clone_size: few
d_call: NA

cdr3_aa: CASSQRSAETQYF
cdr3_nt: TGTGCCAGCAGTCAGAGAAGCGCGGAGACCCAGTACTTC
j_call: TRBJ2-5
cdr3_length: 13
v_call: TRBV12-3/TRBV12-4
clone_size: NA
d_call: NA

cdr3_aa: CASSPTGLLAHYNEQFF
cdr3_nt: TGCGCCAGCAGCCCCACGGGCTTACTAGCGCACTACAATGAGCAGTTCTTC
j_call: TRBJ2-1
cdr3_length: 17
v_call: TRBV4-1
clone_size: few
d_call: TRBD2

cdr3_aa: CASSPSGDTQYF
cdr3_nt: TGTGCCAGCAGCCCATCGGGGGATACGCAGTATTTT
j_call: TRBJ2-3
cdr3_length: 12
v_call: TRBV7-9
clone_size: many
d_call: NA

cdr3_aa: CSVRENYEQYF
cdr3_nt: TGCAGTGTTCGGGAGAACTACGAGCAGTACTTC
j_call: TRBJ2-7
cdr3_length: 11
v_call: TRBV20-1
clone_size: few
d_call: NA

cdr3_aa: CASSHWAGGAGGETQYF
cdr3_nt: TGCGCCAGCAGCCATTGGGCAGGGGGCGCGGGTGGTGAGACCCAGTACTTC
j_call: TRBJ2-5
cdr3_length: 17
v_call: TRBV5-1
clone_size: NA
d_call: TRBD1

cdr3_aa: CSAPGSEGGSYNEQFF
cdr3_nt: TGCAGTGCTCCAGGATCGGAGGGGGGCTCCTACAATGAGCAGTTCTTC
j_call: TRBJ2-1
cdr3_length: 16
v_call: TRBV20-1
clone_size: NA
d_call: NA

cdr3_aa: CASSLSRRRASGELFF
cdr3_nt: TGTGCCAGCAGCTTATCCCGGCGGAGGGCGTCCGGGGAGCTGTTTTTT
j_call: TRBJ2-2
cdr3_length: 16
v_call: TRBV7-2
clone_size: NA
d_call: NA

cdr3_aa: CASSMVSRLTTDTQYF
cdr3_nt: TGTGCCAGTAGTATGGTCTCGCGGCTGACTACAGATACGCAGTATTTT
j_call: TRBJ2-3
cdr3_length: 16
v_call: TRBV19
clone_size: few
d_call: NA

cdr3_aa: CASSLVGTGGEEKLFF
cdr3_nt: TGTGCCAGCAGCCTCGTCGGGACAGGGGGCGAAGAAAAACTGTTTTTT
j_call: TRBJ1-4
cdr3_length: 16
v_call: TRBV12-3/TRBV12-4
clone_size: few
d_call: TRBD1

cdr3_aa: CSARGPSYEQYF
cdr3_nt: TGCAGTGCTAGAGGACCCAGCTACGAGCAGTACTTC
j_call: TRBJ2-7
cdr3_length: 12
v_call: TRBV20-1
clone_size: few
d_call: NA

cdr3_aa: CASSPGPRYEQYF
cdr3_nt: TGTGCCAGCAGCCCGGGACCCCGCTACGAGCAGTACTTC
j_call: TRBJ2-7
cdr3_length: 13
v_call: TRBV3-1
clone_size: few
d_call: NA

cdr3_aa: CAISEGPAGTEAFF
cdr3_nt: TGTGCCATCAGTGAAGGGCCGGCTGGGACTGAAGCTTTCTTT
j_call: TRBJ1-1
cdr3_length: 14
v_call: TRBV10-3
clone_size: NA
d_call: NA

cdr3_aa: CASSLGQTHYEQYF
cdr3_nt: TGTGCCAGCTCACTGGGACAGACCCACTACGAGCAGTACTTC
j_call: TRBJ2-7
cdr3_length: 14
v_call: TRBV18
clone_size: many
d_call: TRBD1

cdr3_aa: CASSHKRGRETQYF
cdr3_nt: TGTGCCAGCAGTCACAAAAGGGGGCGGGAGACCCAGTACTTC
j_call: TRBJ2-5
cdr3_length: 14
v_call: TRBV6-5
clone_size: few
d_call: TRBD1

cdr3_aa: CASSPTGTGLNTEAFF
cdr3_nt: TGTGCCAGCAGCCCGACCGGGACAGGATTGAACACTGAAGCTTTCTTT
j_call: TRBJ1-1
cdr3_length: 16
v_call: TRBV7-9
clone_size: few
d_call: TRBD1

cdr3_aa: CASSSGVVGEQFF
cdr3_nt: TGTGCCAGCAGTTCCGGGGTTGTGGGTGAGCAGTTCTTC
j_call: TRBJ2-1
cdr3_length: 13
v_call: TRBV28
clone_size: many
d_call: NA

cdr3_aa: CASSLTQGAGALYF
cdr3_nt: TGTGCCAGCAGCTTAACACAGGGGGCCGGGGCTTTGTATTTT
j_call: TRBJ2-3
cdr3_length: 14
v_call: TRBV11-2
clone_size: few
d_call: TRBD1

cdr3_aa: CAISRGAGGTNEQFF
cdr3_nt: TGTGCCATCAGTCGGGGGGCGGGGGGAACAAATGAGCAGTTCTTC
j_call: TRBJ2-1
cdr3_length: 15
v_call: TRBV10-3
clone_size: NA
d_call: TRBD2

cdr3_aa: CSVEDLGAASGSADTQYF
cdr3_nt: TGCAGCGTTGAAGATCTTGGGGCAGCCAGCGGGAGCGCAGATACGCAGTATTTT
j_call: TRBJ2-3
cdr3_length: 18
v_call: TRBV29-1
clone_size: few
d_call: TRBD2

cdr3_aa: CASSARGSQGEQFF
cdr3_nt: TGCGCCAGCAGTGCCCGGGGCTCCCAGGGGGAGCAGTTCTTC
j_call: TRBJ2-1
cdr3_length: 14
v_call: TRBV5-1
clone_size: many
d_call: NA

cdr3_aa: CASSPGTSGSREQFF
cdr3_nt: TGCGCCAGCAGCCCCGGGACTAGCGGGAGCCGTGAGCAGTTCTTC
j_call: TRBJ2-1
cdr3_length: 15
v_call: TRBV5-1
clone_size: few
d_call: TRBD2

cdr3_aa: CASRQGGRVTQEQFF
cdr3_nt: TGTGCCAGCAGACAGGGGGGCAGGGTAACGCAAGAGCAGTTCTTC
j_call: TRBJ2-1
cdr3_length: 15
v_call: TRBV28
clone_size: NA
d_call: TRBD1

cdr3_aa: CASGPQGYEQYF
cdr3_nt: TGTGCCAGCGGACCACAGGGCTACGAGCAGTACTTC
j_call: TRBJ2-7
cdr3_length: 12
v_call: TRBV6-5
clone_size: few
d_call: NA

cdr3_aa: CASTNSRGNEQFF
cdr3_nt: TGCGCCAGCACCAATTCAAGGGGCAATGAGCAGTTCTTC
j_call: TRBJ2-1
cdr3_length: 13
v_call: TRBV5-1
clone_size: few
d_call: NA

cdr3_aa: CSAHPGGSEQFF
cdr3_nt: TGCAGCGCCCACCCTGGGGGCAGTGAGCAGTTCTTC
j_call: TRBJ2-1
cdr3_length: 12
v_call: TRBV29-1
clone_size: NA
d_call: NA

cdr3_aa: CAISDQSTRVWDTEAFF
cdr3_nt: TGTGCCATCAGTGACCAATCCACCCGAGTTTGGGACACTGAAGCTTTCTTT
j_call: TRBJ1-1
cdr3_length: 17
v_call: TRBV10-3
clone_size: NA
d_call: NA

cdr3_aa: CASSQEASGRAEQYF
cdr3_nt: TGTGCCAGCAGCCAAGAGGCTAGCGGGAGGGCCGAGCAGTACTTC
j_call: TRBJ2-7
cdr3_length: 15
v_call: TRBV3-1
clone_size: few
d_call: TRBD2

cdr3_aa: CASSHIPREGPDTQYF
cdr3_nt: TGTGCCAGCAGCCATATTCCCCGGGAGGGCCCAGATACGCAGTATTTT
j_call: TRBJ2-3
cdr3_length: 16
v_call: TRBV7-3
clone_size: few
d_call: TRBD2

cdr3_aa: CASREAGGLNTGELFF
cdr3_nt: TGCGCCAGCAGAGAAGCGGGGGGCCTGAACACCGGGGAGCTGTTTTTT
j_call: TRBJ2-2
cdr3_length: 16
v_call: TRBV5-1
clone_size: few
d_call: TRBD2

cdr3_aa: CASGQGKSYEQYF
cdr3_nt: TGTGCCAGTGGACAGGGTAAATCCTACGAGCAGTACTTC
j_call: TRBJ2-7
cdr3_length: 13
v_call: TRBV25-1
clone_size: NA
d_call: TRBD1

cdr3_aa: CASSTSFRQGRIYNEQFF
cdr3_nt: TGTGCCAGCAGCACCAGTTTCCGACAGGGTAGGATCTACAATGAGCAGTTCTTC
j_call: TRBJ2-1
cdr3_length: 18
v_call: TRBV7-8
clone_size: few
d_call: TRBD1

cdr3_aa: CSARDGGAGGLGGELFF
cdr3_nt: TGCAGTGCTAGAGATGGGGGCGCGGGGGGGCTTGGCGGGGAGCTGTTTTTT
j_call: TRBJ2-2
cdr3_length: 17
v_call: TRBV20-1
clone_size: NA
d_call: TRBD2

cdr3_aa: CSVEWQGQETQYF
cdr3_nt: TGCAGCGTTGAGTGGCAGGGCCAAGAGACCCAGTACTTC
j_call: TRBJ2-5
cdr3_length: 13
v_call: TRBV29-1
clone_size: many
d_call: NA

cdr3_aa: CASQTPGGAIETQYF
cdr3_nt: TGTGCCAGTCAAACCCCAGGGGGCGCGATAGAGACCCAGTACTTC
j_call: TRBJ2-5
cdr3_length: 15
v_call: TRBV28
clone_size: NA
d_call: TRBD1

cdr3_aa: CASSQAWDSYEQYF
cdr3_nt: TGCGCCAGCAGCCAAGCGTGGGACAGCTACGAGCAGTACTTC
j_call: TRBJ2-7
cdr3_length: 14
v_call: TRBV4-3
clone_size: many
d_call: TRBD1

cdr3_aa: CASFGGSYEQYF
cdr3_nt: TGTGCCAGCTTTGGCGGCTCCTACGAGCAGTACTTC
j_call: TRBJ2-7
cdr3_length: 12
v_call: TRBV6-6
clone_size: NA
d_call: NA